This T cell receptor beta chain was profiled in a study of CD8+ T cells in alopecia areata listed by TCRdb under 2018. For context, the study as a whole: The treated patients took part in an open-label pilot trial in which moderate-to-severe alopecia areata was treated with oral tofacitinib at 5 to 10 mg twice daily. To study T cell clonal expansion in alopecia areata, the researchers applied high-throughput TCRbeta sequencing to both the C3H/HeJ mouse model and human patients. Patients received tofacitinib for 6 to 18 months and were then followed off drug for 6 months to check for delayed response and recurrence. Clonality in the scalp was compared among normal scalp (n=4), patchy alopecia areata scalp (n=8), and alopecia totalis/universalis scalp (n=8). Human TCRbeta sequencing covered scalp tissue and sorted CD4+ and CD8+ peripheral blood T cells from patchy and totalis/universalis alopecia areata patients and healthy controls. In treated patients, disease severity was measured using the SALT score, which gives the percentage of scalp surface area affected. Amplification of TCRbeta CDR3 regions was done by immunoSEQ multiplex PCR using 35 Vbeta forward primers and 13 Jbeta reverse primers. RNA was obtained with the PAXgene miRNA kit for fixed scalp, the miRNeasy kit for PBMCs, and the RNeasy kit for mouse skin. Patients on tofacitinib were biopsied at baseline and after 4 and 24 weeks of treatment, and several of the patients also had a later scalp biopsy. The paper's findings and limits, for the study overall: Lesional scalp, especially in alopecia totalis/universalis, showed higher clonality and more expanded CD8+ clones than normal scalp, suggesting antigenic drive. Many expanded lesional clones persisted in scalp and blood during tofacitinib treatment, which may partly explain relapse after stopping treatment. Because the treated cohort was small and had just a single nonresponder, larger studies are needed to establish links between baseline CD8+ expansion and response. Shared TCR sequences between patients were less evident than in mice, which may be partly attributable to HLA diversity in the patient population. With tofacitinib, both scalp clonality and the number of expanded CD8+ clones among the top 100 scalp clones went down significantly. Resident alphabeta T cells in normal human skin are also sequenced, complicating scalp TCR repertoire analysis, unlike mouse skin dominated by gammadelta T cells.

Remarks on this clone: Its antigen target is currently unknown. No quality values exist for individual bases; no much larger clone is one base distant.

At the junction V is shortened by 5 bases and J by 4 bases; bases outside the gene matches: 8. From cysteine to phenylalanine, the CDR3 is 16 amino acids long. The CDR3 DNA has 48 bases and is translated from base 1. From the germline V gene (reference sequence), CDR1 is LNHDA and CDR2 is SQIVND. The sample's treatment or condition label, in plain terms: oral pan-JAK inhibitor, 5-10 mg twice daily. Lesional scalp punch biopsies and peripheral blood were collected from alopecia areata patients. After PBMCs were isolated by density centrifugation and stained for CD3, CD4 and CD8, a FACSAria was used to sort CD4+ and CD8+ T cells. Library creation used the immunoSEQ multiplex PCR assay. To provide template for TCR sequencing, every sample had RNA extracted and reverse transcribed into cDNA. First-strand cDNA was synthesized with SuperScript III using a 2:1 mix of oligo-dT and random hexamers. A synthetic immune receptor repertoire was used to measure amplification bias, and any remaining bias was corrected computationally. On the study's bioinformatics: Raw reads were preprocessed to remove errors, and CDR3 was defined by IMGT conventions from the conserved cysteine to phenylalanine. Clonality was calculated as 1 minus Shannon entropy normalized by log2 of the number of productive unique TCRs. Scalp TCRbeta sequences were cross-referenced with sorted blood CD4 and CD8 repertoires so that the CD4 or CD8 identity of scalp clones could be inferred. The table was pulled from immuneACCESS by TCRdb, which kept in-frame rearrangements only. Such tables lose some clones; where checked, under half of the loss comes from unresolved V genes, and the rest has no known cause. V, J and clone size derive from that table, while D and trimming were established from the DNA sequence. The table for this sample lists roughly 220,000 clones; approximately 72% of them were counted only once. The ten largest clones add up to roughly 1.2% of the sample.

The V and J genes are TRBV19 and TRBJ1-5, and 10 junctional nucleotides match TRBD1. The TCR sequence derives from a human donor with alopecia areata. The sequenced sample was CD4+ T cells sorted from blood, obtained at approximately week 42, from a patient treated with tofacitinib. The encoded CDR3 is CASSPTRQGANQPQHF. The DNA reads as follows: TGTGCCAGTAGTCCCACCCGACAGGGGGCTAATCAGCCCCAGCATTTT.